The TCR beta chain described here comes from a study of cytomegalovirus exposure and HLA in healthy donors. Regarding the study as a whole: Analyzed later, association rates of TCRs varied across HLA loci, with DRB1 most and HLA-C fewest. In a later analysis, common viral pathogens appeared linked to several of the most significant clusters.

The germline V gene has CDR1 MNHNY and CDR2 SVGAGI (reference sequence). The CDR3 is made up of 15 amino acids. Unmatched junction bases numbered 8, after V lost 7 bases and J lost 0 bases. Healthy people donating bone marrow made up the donors. In regard to this clone: Its antigen is unknown.

The primer mix had 60 Vbeta and 13 Jbeta primers. Data came from immunoSEQ multiplex PCR; TCRdb stores just in-frame clones and leaves some out. The sample consists of some 96,000 clones, around 82% of them appearing once. The chain employs TRBV6-6 and TRBJ1-2; 7 bases agree with TRBD1. The clonotype was recovered from an older woman in good health and CMV-seronegative. Sequenced input: PBMCs. This chain's CDR3 is CASILGGRSNYGYTF. For the CDR3, the DNA is TGTGCCAGCATCTTAGGGGGCCGATCTAACTATGGCTACACCTTC.